This TCR beta chain was retrieved from a study of T cell repertoires in cytomegalovirus infection. Study context: It was recently identified HLA-C-restricted and well-studied HLA-B-restricted CMV epitopes that the study used. Indications came from public TCR beta signatures; they pointed to CMV infection and to a matching HLA type.

V was pared by 2 bases and J by 1 base, with 10 bases between. Germline CDR1 MNHNS, CDR2 SASEGT. The CDR3 is 15 amino acids. This clonotype was seen a few times. Its antigen is not known. Each CDR3 protein is one row after TCRdb ran MiXCR on the reads. The table includes around 900,000 distinct CDR3 sequences, roughly a third detected once. Source: cultured CD8+ T cells from PBMCs, taken from culture after CMV antigen stimulation. This sequence joins TRBV6-1 and TRBJ2-3; D is unclear. The receptor was derived from a human donor in good health (CMV status not recorded). Some clones in this sample may be carry-over from other donors' samples. CDR3 residues: CASSERPLGTDTQYF. Written as DNA, the CDR3 is TGTGCCAGCAGTGAAAGACCCCTCGGCACAGATACGCAGTATTTT.